A single T cell receptor beta chain is shown here with its context. V shed 6 bases and J shed 2 bases, with 9 bases lying between them. The CDR3 is 13 residues long. Looked up from germline, CDR1 is WNHNN and CDR2 is SYGVQD (reference sequence). The entry originates in a study of shared clonotypes between healthy human individuals. The repertoire was sequenced with immunoSEQ multiplex PCR; TCRdb's copy has only in-frame clones and lacks some. The sample records hundreds of thousands of clones, roughly 72% being singletons. The clonotype comes from a woman in her thirties or forties in good health. Some clones in this sample may be carry-over from other donors' samples. The specimen was PBMCs. V usage is TRBV10-1 and J usage is TRBJ2-3; no firm D call. CDR3 protein: CASSRAFTDTQYF. DNA of the CDR3: TGCGCCAGCAGCCGGGCCTTCACAGATACGCAGTATTTT.